The 4 T cell receptor beta chains below were found in one sample sequenced in a study of radiotherapy plus CTLA-4 blockade in lung cancer. The data were produced by immunoSEQ multiplex PCR, yet TCRdb's version contains in-frame clones alone and is incomplete. The table has 81,000 or so clones, about 84% seen once. This sample comprised peripheral blood, obtained from a patient treated with radiotherapy plus ipilimumab. Source of these receptors: a human donor with non-small cell lung cancer who had stable disease on radiotherapy plus ipilimumab.

This clone was seen just once. This chain connects TRBV6-5 to TRBJ1-1; D is possibly TRBD1 (5 bases). This CDR3 spans 13 amino acids. Deletions cut 5 bases from V and 10 bases from J, with 17 bases between. CDR1 is MNHEY and CDR2 is SVGAGI in the germline V gene. The CDR3 region is CASSKTDLTGAFF. CDR3 in DNA: TGTGCCAGCAGTAAGACAGACTTAACAGGAGCTTTCTTT.

The CDR3 is CASSTSYGQGYDYGYTF. The CDR3 region has the DNA TGTGCCAGTAGTACCTCTTACGGACAGGGGTATGACTATGGCTACACCTTC. The chain is built from TRBV19 and TRBJ1-2, with 9 bases fitting TRBD1. J lost 3 bases, V lost 4 bases, and 12 bases had no gene match. The CDR3 covers 17 residues. Germline V gene lookup returns CDR1 LNHDA and CDR2 SQIVND (reference sequence).

The CDR3 loop reads CAWSRFPGQSLNSPLHF. CDR3 sequence (DNA): TGTGCCTGGAGCCGTTTCCCGGGACAGAGCTTGAATTCACCCCTCCACTTT. The chain uses TRBV30 and TRBJ1-6, with 7 bases matching TRBD1. J was trimmed by 7 bases and V by 3 bases; bases with no gene match: 15. Germline V CDR1 and CDR2: GTSNPN, SVGIG (reference sequence). The CDR3 is 17 amino acids.

The rearrangement joins TRBV28 to TRBJ1-2, with D uncertain. Germline loops: CDR1 MDHEN, CDR2 SYDVKM. The CDR3 covers 15 residues. V lost 2 bases and J 7 bases, leaving 17 bases between the germline ends. CDR3 coding DNA: TGTGCCAGCAGTTTAAGTTATGCGGTGGCCGGTGGCTACACCTTC. Translating gives CASSLSYAVAGGYTF.